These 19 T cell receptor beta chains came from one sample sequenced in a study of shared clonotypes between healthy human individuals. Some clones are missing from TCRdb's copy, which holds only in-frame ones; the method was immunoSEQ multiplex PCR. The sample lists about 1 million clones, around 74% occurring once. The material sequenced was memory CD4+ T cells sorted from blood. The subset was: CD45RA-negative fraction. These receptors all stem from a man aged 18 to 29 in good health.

The CDR3 bases are TGTGCCAGCAGGTACGGGACGCCGGGAACCTACGAGCAGTACTTC. It translates to CASRYGTPGTYEQYF. The chain combines TRBV28 with TRBJ2-7; D assignment may be TRBD1 or TRBD2 (5 bases each). Trimming took 6 bases from V and 2 from J, leaving 17 bases between them. Germline loops: CDR1 MDHEN, CDR2 SYDVKM. The CDR3 is made up of 15 amino acids.

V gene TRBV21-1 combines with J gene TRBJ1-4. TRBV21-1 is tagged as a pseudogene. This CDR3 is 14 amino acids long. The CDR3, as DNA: TGTGCCAGCAGCGCCCCGGGGAGTGATGAAAAACTGTTTTTT. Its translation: CASSAPGSDEKLFF.

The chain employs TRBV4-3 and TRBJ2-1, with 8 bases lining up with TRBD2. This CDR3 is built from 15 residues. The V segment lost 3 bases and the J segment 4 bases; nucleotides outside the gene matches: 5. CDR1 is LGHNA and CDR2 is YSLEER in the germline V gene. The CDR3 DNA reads TGCGCCAGCAGCCAGGTGGGGACTAGTTACAATGAGCAGTTCTTC. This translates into CASSQVGTSYNEQFF.

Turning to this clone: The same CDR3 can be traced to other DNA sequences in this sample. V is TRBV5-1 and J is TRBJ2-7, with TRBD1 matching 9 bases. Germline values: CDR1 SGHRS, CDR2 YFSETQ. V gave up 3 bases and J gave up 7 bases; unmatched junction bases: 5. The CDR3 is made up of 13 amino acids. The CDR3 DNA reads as TGCGCCAGCAGCTGGGGACAGGGTGGGGAGCAGTACTTC. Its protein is CASSWGQGGEQYF. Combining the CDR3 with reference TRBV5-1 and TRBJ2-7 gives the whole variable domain KAGVTQTPRYLIKTRGQQVTLSCSPISGHRSVSWYQQTPGQGLQFLFEYFSETQRNKGNFPGRFSGRQFSNSRSEMNVSTLELGDSALYLCASSWGQGGEQYFGPGTRLTVT.

The CDR3 DNA sequence: TGCGCCAGCAGCCGTAACGACTTGAACACTGAAGCTTTCTTT. Amino acid sequence: CASSRNDLNTEAFF. The chain is built from TRBV4-3 and TRBJ1-1, with D uncertain. The CDR3 loop spans 14 amino acids. V lost 4 bases and J lost 0, with 9 bases in between. Per the germline V gene, CDR1 is LGHNA and CDR2 is YSLEER.

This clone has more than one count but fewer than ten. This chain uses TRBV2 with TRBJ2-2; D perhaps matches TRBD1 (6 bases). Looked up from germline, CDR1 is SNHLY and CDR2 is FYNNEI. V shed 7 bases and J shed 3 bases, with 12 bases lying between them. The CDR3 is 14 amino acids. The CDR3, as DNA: TGTGCCAGCAAAGGACAGTCCTACACCGGGGAGCTGTTTTTT. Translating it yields CASKGQSYTGELFF.

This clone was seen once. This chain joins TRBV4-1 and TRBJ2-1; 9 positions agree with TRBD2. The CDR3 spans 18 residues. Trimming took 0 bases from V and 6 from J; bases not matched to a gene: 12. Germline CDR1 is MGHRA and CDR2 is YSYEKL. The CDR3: CASSQDYTAGGALNEQFF. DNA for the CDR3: TGCGCCAGCAGCCAAGACTACACAGCGGGAGGTGCACTCAATGAGCAGTTCTTC.

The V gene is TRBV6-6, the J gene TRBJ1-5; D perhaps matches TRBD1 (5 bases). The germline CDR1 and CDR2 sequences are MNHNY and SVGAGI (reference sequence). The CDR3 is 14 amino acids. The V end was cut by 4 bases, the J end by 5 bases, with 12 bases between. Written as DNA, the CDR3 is TGTGCCAGCAGTTCCTTGCAGGGACATCAGCCCCAGCATTTT. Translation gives CASSSLQGHQPQHF.

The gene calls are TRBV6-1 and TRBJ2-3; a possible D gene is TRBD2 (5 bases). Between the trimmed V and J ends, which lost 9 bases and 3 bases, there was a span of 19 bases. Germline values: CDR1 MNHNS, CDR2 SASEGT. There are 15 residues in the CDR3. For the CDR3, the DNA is TGTGCCAGTTCCCGACGGGCCAGCGGAACAGATACGCAGTATTTT. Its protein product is CASSRRASGTDTQYF.

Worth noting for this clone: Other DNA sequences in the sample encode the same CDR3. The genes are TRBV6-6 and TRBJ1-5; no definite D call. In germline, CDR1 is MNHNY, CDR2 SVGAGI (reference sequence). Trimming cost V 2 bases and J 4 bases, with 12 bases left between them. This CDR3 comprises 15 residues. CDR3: CASSYGGPSNQPQHF. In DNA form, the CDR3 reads TGTGCCAGCAGTTACGGTGGCCCTAGTAATCAGCCCCAGCATTTT.

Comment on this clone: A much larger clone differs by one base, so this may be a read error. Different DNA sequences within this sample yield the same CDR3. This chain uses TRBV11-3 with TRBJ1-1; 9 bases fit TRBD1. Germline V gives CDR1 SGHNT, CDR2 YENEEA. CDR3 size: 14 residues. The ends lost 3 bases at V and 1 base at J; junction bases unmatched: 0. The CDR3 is CASSLGQGNTEAFF. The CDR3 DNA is TGTGCCAGCAGCTTGGGACAGGGGAACACTGAAGCTTTCTTT.

The CDR3 region is CATQDWRGLGEQYF. The CDR3 nucleotides are TGTGCCACCCAGGATTGGAGGGGTCTCGGCGAGCAGTACTTC. The chain employs TRBV28 and TRBJ2-7, with D perhaps matching TRBD2 (6 bases). The CDR3 is 14 residues long. V was trimmed by 10 bases and J by 6 bases, leaving 22 bases between them. Per germline, CDR1 MDHEN and CDR2 SYDVKM.

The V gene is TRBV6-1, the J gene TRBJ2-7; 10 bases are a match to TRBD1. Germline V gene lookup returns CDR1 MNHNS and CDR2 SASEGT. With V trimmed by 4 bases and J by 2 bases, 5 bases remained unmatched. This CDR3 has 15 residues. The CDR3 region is CASSGRDRGAYEQYF. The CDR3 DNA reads TGTGCCAGCAGTGGTCGGGACAGGGGAGCCTACGAGCAGTACTTC.

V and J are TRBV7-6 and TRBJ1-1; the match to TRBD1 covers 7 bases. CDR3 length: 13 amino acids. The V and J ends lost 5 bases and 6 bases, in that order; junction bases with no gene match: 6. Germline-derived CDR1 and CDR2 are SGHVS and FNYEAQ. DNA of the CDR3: TGTGCCAGCAGCGCAGACAGGGTTTCTGAAGCTTTCTTT. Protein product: CASSADRVSEAFF.

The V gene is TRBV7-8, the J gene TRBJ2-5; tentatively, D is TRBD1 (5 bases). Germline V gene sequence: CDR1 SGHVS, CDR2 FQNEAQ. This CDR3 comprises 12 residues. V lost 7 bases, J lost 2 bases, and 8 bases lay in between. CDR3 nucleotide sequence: TGTGCCAGCACCAGACAGCAAGAGACCCAGTACTTC. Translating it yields CASTRQQETQYF.

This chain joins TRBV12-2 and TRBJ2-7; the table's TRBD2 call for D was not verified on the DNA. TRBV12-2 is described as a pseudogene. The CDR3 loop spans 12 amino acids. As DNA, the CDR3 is TGTGCAGGACCGGGACTTTTCTACGAGCAGTACTTC. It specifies CAGPGLFYEQYF.

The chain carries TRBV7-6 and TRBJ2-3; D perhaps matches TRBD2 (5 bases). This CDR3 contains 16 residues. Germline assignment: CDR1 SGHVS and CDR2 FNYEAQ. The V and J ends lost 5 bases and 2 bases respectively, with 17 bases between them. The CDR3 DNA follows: TGTGCCAGCAGCCAAGGGCCAGCGGCTCTCACAGATACGCAGTATTTT. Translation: CASSQGPAALTDTQYF.

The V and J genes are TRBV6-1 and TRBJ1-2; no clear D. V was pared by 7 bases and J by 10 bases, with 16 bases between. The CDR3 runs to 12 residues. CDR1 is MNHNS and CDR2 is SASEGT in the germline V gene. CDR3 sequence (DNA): TGTGCCAGCAATCCCCCGGGGAGCCTCTACACCTTC. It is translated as CASNPPGSLYTF.

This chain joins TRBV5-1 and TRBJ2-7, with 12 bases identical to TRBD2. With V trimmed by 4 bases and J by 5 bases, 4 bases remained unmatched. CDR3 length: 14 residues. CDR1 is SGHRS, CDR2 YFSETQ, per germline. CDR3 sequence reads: CASSRTSGNHEQYF. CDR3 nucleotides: TGCGCCAGCAGCAGGACTAGCGGGAATCACGAGCAGTACTTC. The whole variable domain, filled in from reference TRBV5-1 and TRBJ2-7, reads KAGVTQTPRYLIKTRGQQVTLSCSPISGHRSVSWYQQTPGQGLQFLFEYFSETQRNKGNFPGRFSGRQFSNSRSEMNVSTLELGDSALYLCASSRTSGNHEQYFGPGTRLTVT.